The clone carrying this TCR beta chain was seen more than once but under ten times. The target antigen is unknown. The data are from a study of vaccination and CD4 T cells after COVID-19. The treatment was: roughly 11-day PBMC culture with coronavirus spike peptide pools or control peptides (ViraFEST assay). This CDR3 is 14 amino acids long. Germline assignment: CDR1 LNHDA and CDR2 SQIVND (reference sequence). Trimming took off 4 bases at V and 1 base at J, with 10 bases between the two ends. Sequencing of cultured CD4+ T cell DNA used the Oncomine TCR Beta short-read assay. TCRdb reanalysed the PCR reads using MiXCR and keeps one entry per CDR3 protein. The sample shows some 21,000 distinct CDR3 sequences, under 60% of them seen only once.

This sequence was found in a human donor who had recovered from COVID-19. The chain uses TRBV19 and TRBJ2-5; D not certain. The sequencing input was CD4+ T cells from blood, cultured in vitro. CDR3 nucleotides: TGTGCCAGTAGTAAGGCTTCCAGCCAAGAGACCCAGTACTTC. Protein sequence: CASSKASSQETQYF.